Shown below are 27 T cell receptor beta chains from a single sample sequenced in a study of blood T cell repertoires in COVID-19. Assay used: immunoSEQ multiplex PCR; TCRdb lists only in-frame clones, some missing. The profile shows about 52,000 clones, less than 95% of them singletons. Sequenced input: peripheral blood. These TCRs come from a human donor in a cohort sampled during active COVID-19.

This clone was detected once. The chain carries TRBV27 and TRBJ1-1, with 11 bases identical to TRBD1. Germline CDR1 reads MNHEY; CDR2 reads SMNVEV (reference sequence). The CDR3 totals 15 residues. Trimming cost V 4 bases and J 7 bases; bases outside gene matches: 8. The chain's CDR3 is CASSSMDRGRLEAFF. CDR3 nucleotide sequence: TGTGCCAGCAGTTCCATGGACAGGGGGCGTCTTGAAGCTTTCTTT.

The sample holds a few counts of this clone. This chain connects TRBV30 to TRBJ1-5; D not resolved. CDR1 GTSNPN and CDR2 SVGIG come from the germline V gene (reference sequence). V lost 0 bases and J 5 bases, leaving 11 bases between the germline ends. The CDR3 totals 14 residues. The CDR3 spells CAWSVGGFDQPQHF. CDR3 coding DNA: TGTGCCTGGAGTGTAGGAGGGTTTGATCAGCCCCAGCATTTT.

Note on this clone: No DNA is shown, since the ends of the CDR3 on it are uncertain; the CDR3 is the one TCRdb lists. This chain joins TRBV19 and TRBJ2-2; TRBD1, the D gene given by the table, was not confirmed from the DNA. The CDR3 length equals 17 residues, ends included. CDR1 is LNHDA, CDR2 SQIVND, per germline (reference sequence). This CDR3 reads CASSEFGPGGDSGELFF.

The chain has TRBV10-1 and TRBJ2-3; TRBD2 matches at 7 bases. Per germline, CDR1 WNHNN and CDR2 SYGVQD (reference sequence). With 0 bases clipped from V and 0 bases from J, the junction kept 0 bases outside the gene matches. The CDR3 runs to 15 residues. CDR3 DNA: TGCGCCAGCAGTGAGTCTAGCGGGAGCACAGATACGCAGTATTTT. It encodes CASSESSGSTDTQYF.

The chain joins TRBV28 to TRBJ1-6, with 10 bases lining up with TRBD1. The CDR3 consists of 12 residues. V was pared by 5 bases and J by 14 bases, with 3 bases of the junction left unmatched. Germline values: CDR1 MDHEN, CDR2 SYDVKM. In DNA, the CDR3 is TGTGCCAGCAGTCCCGGGACAGGGGCCCTCCACTTT. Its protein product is CASSPGTGALHF.

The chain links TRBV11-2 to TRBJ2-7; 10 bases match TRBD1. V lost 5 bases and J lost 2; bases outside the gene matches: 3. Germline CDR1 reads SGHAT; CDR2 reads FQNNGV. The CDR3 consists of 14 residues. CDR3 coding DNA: TGTGCCAGCAGCCCGGGACAGGGGACCTACGAGCAGTACTTC. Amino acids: CASSPGQGTYEQYF.

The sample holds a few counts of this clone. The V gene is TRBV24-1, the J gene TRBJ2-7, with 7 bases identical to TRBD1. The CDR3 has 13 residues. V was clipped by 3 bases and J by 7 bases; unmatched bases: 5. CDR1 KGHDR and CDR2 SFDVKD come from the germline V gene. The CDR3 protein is CATSDTDRREQYF. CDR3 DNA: TGTGCCACCAGTGATACGGACAGGCGGGAGCAGTACTTC.

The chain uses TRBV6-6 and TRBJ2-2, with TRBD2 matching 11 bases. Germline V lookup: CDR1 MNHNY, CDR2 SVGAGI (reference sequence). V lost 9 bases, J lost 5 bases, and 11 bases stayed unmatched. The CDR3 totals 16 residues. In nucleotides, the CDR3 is TGTGCCAGGGAGACTAGCGGGAATCCGTGGACCGGGGAGCTGTTTTTT. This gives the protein CARETSGNPWTGELFF.

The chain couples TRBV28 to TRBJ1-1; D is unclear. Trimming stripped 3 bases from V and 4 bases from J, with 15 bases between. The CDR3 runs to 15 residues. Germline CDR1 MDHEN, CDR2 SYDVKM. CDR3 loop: CASSLSFDGPTEAFF. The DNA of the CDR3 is TGTGCCAGCAGTTTGAGCTTTGATGGGCCCACTGAAGCTTTCTTT. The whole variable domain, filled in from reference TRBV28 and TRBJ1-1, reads DVKVTQSSRYLVKRTGEKVFLECVQDMDHENMFWYRQDPGLGLRLIYFSYDVKMKEKGDIPEGYSVSREKKERFSLILESASTNQTSMYLCASSLSFDGPTEAFFGQGTRLTVV.

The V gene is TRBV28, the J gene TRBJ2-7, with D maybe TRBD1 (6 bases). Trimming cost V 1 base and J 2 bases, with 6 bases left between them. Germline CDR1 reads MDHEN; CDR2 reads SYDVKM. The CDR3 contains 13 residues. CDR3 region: CASSLSGAYEQYF. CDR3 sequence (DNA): TGTGCCAGCAGTTTATCAGGGGCCTACGAGCAGTACTTC. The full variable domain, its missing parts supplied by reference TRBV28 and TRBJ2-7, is DVKVTQSSRYLVKRTGEKVFLECVQDMDHENMFWYRQDPGLGLRLIYFSYDVKMKEKGDIPEGYSVSREKKERFSLILESASTNQTSMYLCASSLSGAYEQYFGPGTRLTVT.

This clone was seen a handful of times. CDR3: CASSLVSGTSGNTIYF. Here the CDR3 DNA reads TGTGCCAGCAGCTTGGTGTCAGGGACATCTGGAAACACCATATATTTT. The chain uses TRBV7-9 and TRBJ1-3; a possible D gene is TRBD1 (6 bases). The V end lost 3 bases, the J end lost 1 base, and 13 bases lay between the germline ends. There are 16 residues in the CDR3. Germline V gives CDR1 SEHNR, CDR2 FQNEAQ (reference sequence).

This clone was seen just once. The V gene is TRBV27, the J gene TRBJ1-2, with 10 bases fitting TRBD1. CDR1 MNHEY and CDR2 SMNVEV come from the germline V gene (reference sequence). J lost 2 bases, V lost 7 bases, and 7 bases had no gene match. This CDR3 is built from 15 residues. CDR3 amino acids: CASTKDRGGNYGYTF. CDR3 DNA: TGTGCCAGCACGAAGGACAGGGGGGGAAACTATGGCTACACCTTC.

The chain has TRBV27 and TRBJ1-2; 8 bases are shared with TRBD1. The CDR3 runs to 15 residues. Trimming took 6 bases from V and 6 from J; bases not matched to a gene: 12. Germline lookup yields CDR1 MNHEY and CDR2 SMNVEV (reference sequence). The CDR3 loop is CASRTQGAHLNGYTF. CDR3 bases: TGTGCCAGCAGGACCCAGGGGGCGCATCTGAATGGCTACACCTTC.

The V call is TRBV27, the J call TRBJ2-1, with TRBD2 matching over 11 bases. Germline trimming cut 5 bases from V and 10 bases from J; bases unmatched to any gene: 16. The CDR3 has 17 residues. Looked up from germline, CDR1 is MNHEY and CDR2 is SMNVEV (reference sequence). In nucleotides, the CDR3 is TGTGCCAGCAGTCGACAAGGGGGTAGCGGGAGGGCCGCCGAGCAGTTCTTC. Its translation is CASSRQGGSGRAAEQFF.

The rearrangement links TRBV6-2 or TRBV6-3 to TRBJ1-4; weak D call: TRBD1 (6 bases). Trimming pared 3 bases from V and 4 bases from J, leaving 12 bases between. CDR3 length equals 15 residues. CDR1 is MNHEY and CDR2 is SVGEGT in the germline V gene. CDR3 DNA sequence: TGTGCCAGCAGTTATCGGACAGCTTTTAATGAAAAACTGTTTTTT. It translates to CASSYRTAFNEKLFF.

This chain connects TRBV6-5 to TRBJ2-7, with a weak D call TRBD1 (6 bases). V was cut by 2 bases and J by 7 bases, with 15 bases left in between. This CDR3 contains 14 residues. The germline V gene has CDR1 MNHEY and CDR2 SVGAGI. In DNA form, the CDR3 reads TGTGCCAGCAGTTACCTACAGGGAAGTAATGAGCAGTACTTC. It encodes CASSYLQGSNEQYF.

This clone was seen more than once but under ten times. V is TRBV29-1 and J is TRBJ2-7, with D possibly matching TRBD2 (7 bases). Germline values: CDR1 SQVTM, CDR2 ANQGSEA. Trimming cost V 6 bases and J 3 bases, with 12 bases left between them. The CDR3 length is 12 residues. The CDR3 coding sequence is TGCAGCGTGGGAGGGGGAAGCTACGAGCAGTACTTC. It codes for CSVGGGSYEQYF.

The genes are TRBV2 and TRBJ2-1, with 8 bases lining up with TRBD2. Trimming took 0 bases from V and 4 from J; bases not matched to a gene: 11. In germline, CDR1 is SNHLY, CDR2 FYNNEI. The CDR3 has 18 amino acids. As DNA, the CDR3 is TGTGCCAGCAGTGAAGCGATCCTTTCGGGGGGGGATTACAATGAGCAGTTCTTC. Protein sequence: CASSEAILSGGDYNEQFF.

CDR3 amino acids: CSASQGAQPQHF. In DNA form, the CDR3 reads TGCAGTGCTAGTCAGGGGGCCCAGCCCCAGCATTTT. The V and J genes are TRBV20-1 and TRBJ1-5; 8 bases are a match to TRBD1. This CDR3 is 12 amino acids long. J lost 7 bases, V lost 3 bases, and 2 bases had no gene match. Germline CDR1 and CDR2: DFQATT and SNEGSKA (reference sequence).

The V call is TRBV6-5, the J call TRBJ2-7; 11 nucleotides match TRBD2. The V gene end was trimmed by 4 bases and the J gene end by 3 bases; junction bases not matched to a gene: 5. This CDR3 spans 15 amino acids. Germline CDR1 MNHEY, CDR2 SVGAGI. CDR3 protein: CASSSPLAGGYEQYF. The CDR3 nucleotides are TGTGCCAGCAGTTCACCCCTAGCGGGGGGCTACGAGCAGTACTTC.

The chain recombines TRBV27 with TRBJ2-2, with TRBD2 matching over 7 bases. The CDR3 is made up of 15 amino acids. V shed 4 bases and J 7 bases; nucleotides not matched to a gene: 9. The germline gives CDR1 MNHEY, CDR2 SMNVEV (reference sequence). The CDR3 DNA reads TGTGCCAGCAGTTCCCCGGGGAGCGGGAACGGGGAGCTGTTTTTT. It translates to CASSSPGSGNGELFF.

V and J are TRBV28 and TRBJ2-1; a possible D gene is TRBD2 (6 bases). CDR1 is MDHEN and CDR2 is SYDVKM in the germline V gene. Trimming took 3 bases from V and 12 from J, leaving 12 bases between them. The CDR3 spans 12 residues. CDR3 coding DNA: TGTGCCAGCAGTTTCCGGGGAGGTCGGCAGTTCTTC. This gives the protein CASSFRGGRQFF.

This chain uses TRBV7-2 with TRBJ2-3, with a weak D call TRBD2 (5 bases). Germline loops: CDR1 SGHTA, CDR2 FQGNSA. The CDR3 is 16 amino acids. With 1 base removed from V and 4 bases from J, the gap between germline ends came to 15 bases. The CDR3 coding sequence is TGTGCCAGCAGCTTAGTGGGTCTGGCGGGTTCAGATACGCAGTATTTT. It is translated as CASSLVGLAGSDTQYF.

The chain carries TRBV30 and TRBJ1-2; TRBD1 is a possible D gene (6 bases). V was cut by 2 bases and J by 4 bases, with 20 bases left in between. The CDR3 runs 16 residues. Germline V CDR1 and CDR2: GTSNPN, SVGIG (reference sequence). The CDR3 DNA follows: TGTGCCTGGAGTCCCGACATGACAGGACCCCGCTATGGCTACACCTTC. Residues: CAWSPDMTGPRYGYTF.

The CDR3 loop is CASSPTGLGSNEQFF. DNA of the CDR3: TGTGCCAGCAGCCCAACGGGACTAGGGAGCAATGAGCAGTTCTTC. The chain employs TRBV9 and TRBJ2-1, with TRBD2 matching over 8 bases. This CDR3 comprises 15 residues. After removal of 4 bases from V and 6 bases from J, the junction contained 9 bases not matched to a gene. Germline CDR1 is SGDLS and CDR2 is YYNGEE.

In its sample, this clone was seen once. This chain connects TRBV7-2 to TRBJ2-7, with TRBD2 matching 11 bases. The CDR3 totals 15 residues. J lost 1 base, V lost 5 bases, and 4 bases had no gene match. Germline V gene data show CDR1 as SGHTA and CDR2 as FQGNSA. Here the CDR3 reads CASSLGLADSYEQYF. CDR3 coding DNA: TGTGCCAGCAGCCTGGGACTAGCGGATTCCTACGAGCAGTACTTC.

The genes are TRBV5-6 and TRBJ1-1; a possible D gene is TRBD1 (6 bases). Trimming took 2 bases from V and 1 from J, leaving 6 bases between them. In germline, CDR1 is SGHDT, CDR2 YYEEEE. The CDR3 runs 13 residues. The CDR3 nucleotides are TGTGCCAGCAGCTTACAGGGGAACACTGAAGCTTTCTTT. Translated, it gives CASSLQGNTEAFF.